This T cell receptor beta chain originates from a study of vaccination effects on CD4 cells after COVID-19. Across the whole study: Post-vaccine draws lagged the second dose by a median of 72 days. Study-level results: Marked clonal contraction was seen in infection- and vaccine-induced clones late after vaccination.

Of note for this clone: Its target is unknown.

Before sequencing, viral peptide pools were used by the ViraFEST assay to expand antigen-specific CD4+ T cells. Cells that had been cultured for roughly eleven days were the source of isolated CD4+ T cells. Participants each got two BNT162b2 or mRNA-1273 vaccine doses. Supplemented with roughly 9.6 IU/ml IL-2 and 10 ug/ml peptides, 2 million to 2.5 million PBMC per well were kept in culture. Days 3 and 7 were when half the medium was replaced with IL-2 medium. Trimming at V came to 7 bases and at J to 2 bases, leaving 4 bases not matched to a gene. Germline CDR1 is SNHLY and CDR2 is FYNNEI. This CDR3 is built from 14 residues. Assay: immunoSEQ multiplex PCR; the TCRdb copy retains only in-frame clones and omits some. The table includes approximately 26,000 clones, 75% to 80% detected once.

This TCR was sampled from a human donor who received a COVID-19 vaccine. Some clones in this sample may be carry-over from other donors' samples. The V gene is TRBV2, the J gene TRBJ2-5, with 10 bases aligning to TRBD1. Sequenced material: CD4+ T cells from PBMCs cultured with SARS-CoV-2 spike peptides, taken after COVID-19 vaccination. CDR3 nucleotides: TGTGCCAGCAACCGGGACAGGGGACAAGAGACCCAGTACTTC. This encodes CASNRDRGQETQYF.